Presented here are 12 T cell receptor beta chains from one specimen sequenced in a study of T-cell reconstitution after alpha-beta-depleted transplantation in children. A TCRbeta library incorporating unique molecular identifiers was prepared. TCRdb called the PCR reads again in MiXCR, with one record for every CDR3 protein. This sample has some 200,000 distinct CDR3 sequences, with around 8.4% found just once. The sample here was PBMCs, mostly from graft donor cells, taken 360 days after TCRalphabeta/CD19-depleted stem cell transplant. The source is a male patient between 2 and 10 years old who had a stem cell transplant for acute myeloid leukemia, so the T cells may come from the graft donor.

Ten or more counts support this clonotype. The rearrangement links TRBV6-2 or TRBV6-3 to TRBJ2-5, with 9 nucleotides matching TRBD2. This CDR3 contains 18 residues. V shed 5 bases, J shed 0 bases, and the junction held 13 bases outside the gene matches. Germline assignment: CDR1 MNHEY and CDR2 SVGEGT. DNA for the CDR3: TGTGCCAGCAGTCAACTCCGAAATAGCGGGAGACACCAAGAGACCCAGTACTTC. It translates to CASSQLRNSGRHQETQYF.

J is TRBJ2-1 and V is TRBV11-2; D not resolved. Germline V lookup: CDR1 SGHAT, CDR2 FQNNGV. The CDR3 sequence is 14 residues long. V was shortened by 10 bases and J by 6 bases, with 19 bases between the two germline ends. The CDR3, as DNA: TGTGCCACCACCCAATTACGCCGGTTCAATGAGCAGTTCTTC. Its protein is CATTQLRRFNEQFF.

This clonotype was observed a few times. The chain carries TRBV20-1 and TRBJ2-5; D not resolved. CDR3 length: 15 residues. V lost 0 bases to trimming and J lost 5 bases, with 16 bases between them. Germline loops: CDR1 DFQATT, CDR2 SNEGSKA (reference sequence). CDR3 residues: CSARDWAIAKETQYF. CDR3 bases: TGCAGTGCTAGAGATTGGGCAATCGCGAAGGAGACCCAGTACTTC.

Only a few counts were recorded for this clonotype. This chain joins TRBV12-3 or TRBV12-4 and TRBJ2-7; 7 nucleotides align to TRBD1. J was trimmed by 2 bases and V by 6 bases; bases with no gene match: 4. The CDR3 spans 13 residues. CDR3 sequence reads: CASSRDSPYEQYV. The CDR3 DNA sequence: TGTGCCAGCAGCCGGGACAGCCCCTACGAGCAGTACGTC.

CDR3 amino acids: CASRRPDGVNEKLFF. CDR3 bases: TGCGCCAGCAGGCGCCCCGACGGAGTGAATGAAAAACTGTTTTTT. The chain combines TRBV5-1 with TRBJ1-4; no clear D. With 5 bases removed from V and 5 bases from J, the gap between germline ends came to 16 bases. The CDR3 has 15 amino acids. Per germline, CDR1 SGHRS and CDR2 YFSETQ.

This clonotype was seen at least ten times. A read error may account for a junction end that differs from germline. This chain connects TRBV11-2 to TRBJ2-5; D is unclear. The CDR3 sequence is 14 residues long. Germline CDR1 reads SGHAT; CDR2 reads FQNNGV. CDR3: CASSLEPWGETQYF. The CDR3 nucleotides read TGTGCCAGCAGCCTAGAACCTTGGGGAGAGACCCAGTACTTC.

CDR3 in DNA: TGTGCCAGCAGCTTTTGGGACCGATCCTACGAGCAGTACGTC. Translated, it gives CASSFWDRSYEQYV. J is TRBJ2-7 and V is TRBV5-6; D is perhaps TRBD1 or TRBD2 (5 bases each). This CDR3 spans 14 amino acids. Trimming took 2 bases from V and 1 from J, leaving 10 bases between them. Germline lookup yields CDR1 SGHDT and CDR2 YYEEEE.

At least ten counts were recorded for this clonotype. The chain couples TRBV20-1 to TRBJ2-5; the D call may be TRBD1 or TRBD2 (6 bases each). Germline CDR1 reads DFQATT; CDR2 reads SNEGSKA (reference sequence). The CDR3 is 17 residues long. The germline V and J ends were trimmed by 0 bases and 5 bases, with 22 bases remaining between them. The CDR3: CSARDLLTGAPLETQYF. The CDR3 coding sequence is TGCAGTGCTAGAGATCTTTTAACGGGGGCCCCCCTTGAGACCCAGTACTTC.

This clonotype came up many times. The DNA of the CDR3 is TGCGCCAGCAGCTTTGGGACAGGGGGCGACACCGGGGAGCTGTTTTTT. Encoded protein: CASSFGTGGDTGELFF. The J gene is TRBJ2-2, the V gene TRBV5-1, with 12 bases lining up with TRBD1. The CDR3 is 16 amino acids. Trimming at V came to 2 bases and at J to 3 bases, leaving 2 bases not matched to a gene. Germline loops: CDR1 SGHRS, CDR2 YFSETQ. The full variable domain, completed using reference TRBV5-1 and TRBJ2-2, is KAGVTQTPRYLIKTRGQQVTLSCSPISGHRSVSWYQQTPGQGLQFLFEYFSETQRNKGNFPGRFSGRQFSNSRSEMNVSTLELGDSALYLCASSFGTGGDTGELFFGEGSRLTVL.

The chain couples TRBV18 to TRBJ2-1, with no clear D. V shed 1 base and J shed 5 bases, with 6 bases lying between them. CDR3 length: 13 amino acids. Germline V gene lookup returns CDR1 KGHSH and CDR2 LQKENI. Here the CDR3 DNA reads TGTGCCAGCTCACCACAGGATAACAATGAGCAGTTCTTC. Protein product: CASSPQDNNEQFF. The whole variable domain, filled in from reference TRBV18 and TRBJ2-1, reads NAGVMQNPRHLVRRRGQEARLRCSPMKGHSHVYWYRQLPEEGLKFMVYLQKENIIDESGMPKERFSAEFPKEGPSILRIQQVVRGDSAAYFCASSPQDNNEQFFGPGTRLTVL.

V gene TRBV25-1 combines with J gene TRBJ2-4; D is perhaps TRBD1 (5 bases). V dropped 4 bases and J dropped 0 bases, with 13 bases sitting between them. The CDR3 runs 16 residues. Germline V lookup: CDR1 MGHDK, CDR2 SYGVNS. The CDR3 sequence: CASSVDSNLAKNIQYF. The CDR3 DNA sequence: TGTGCCAGCAGTGTTGACAGCAATCTAGCCAAAAACATTCAGTACTTC.

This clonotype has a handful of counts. CDR3: CSAYSALWYGYTF. Here the CDR3 DNA reads TGCAGTGCCTACAGTGCCCTTTGGTATGGCTACACCTTC. The chain has TRBV20-1 and TRBJ1-2; D uncertain. Germline CDR1 reads DFQATT; CDR2 reads SNEGSKA (reference sequence). V lost 6 bases and J 5 bases, leaving 16 bases between the germline ends. This CDR3 comprises 13 residues.